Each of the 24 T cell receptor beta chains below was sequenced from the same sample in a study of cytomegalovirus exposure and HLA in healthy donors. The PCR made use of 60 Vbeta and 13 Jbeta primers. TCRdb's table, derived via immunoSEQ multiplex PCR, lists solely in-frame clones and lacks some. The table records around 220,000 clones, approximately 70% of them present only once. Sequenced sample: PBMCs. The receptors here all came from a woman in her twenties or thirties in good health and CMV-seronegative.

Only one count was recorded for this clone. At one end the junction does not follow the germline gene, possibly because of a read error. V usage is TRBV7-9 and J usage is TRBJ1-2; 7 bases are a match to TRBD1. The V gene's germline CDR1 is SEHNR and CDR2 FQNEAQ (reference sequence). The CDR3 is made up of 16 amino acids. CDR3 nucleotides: TGTTCCAGCAGCGATATCCGGGACAGTGATTTTTATGGCTACACCTTC. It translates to CSSSDIRDSDFYGYTF.

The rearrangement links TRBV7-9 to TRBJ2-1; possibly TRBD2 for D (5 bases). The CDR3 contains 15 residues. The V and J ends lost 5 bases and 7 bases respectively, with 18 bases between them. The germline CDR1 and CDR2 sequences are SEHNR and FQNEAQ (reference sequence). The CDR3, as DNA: TGTGCCAGCAGCCAAGTGCCGGACCCGGGGAATGAGCAGTTCTTC. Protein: CASSQVPDPGNEQFF.

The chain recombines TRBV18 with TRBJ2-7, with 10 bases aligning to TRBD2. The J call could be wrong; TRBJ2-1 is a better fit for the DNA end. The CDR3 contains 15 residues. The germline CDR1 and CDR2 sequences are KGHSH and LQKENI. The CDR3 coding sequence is TGTGCCAGCTCACTCCTAGCGGGGGTATACAATGAGCAGTTCTTC. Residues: CASSLLAGVYNEQFF.

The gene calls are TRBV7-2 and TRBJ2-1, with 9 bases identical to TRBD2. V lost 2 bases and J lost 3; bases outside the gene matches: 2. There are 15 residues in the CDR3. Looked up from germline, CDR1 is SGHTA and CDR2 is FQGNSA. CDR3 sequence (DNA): TGTGCCAGCAGCTTAAGACTAGCGGTCTACAATGAGCAGTTCTTC. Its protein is CASSLRLAVYNEQFF.

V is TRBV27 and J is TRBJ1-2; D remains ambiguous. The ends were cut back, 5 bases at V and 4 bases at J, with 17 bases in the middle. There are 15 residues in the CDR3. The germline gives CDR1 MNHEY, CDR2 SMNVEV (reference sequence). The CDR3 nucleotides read TGTGCCAGCAGTGATCGACACGGAACCCCCTATGGCTACACCTTC. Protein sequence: CASSDRHGTPYGYTF.

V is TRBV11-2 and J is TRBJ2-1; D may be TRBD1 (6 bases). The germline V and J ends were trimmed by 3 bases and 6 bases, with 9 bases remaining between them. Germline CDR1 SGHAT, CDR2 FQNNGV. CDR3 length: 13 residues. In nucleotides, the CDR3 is TGTGCCAGCAGCTTGGACAGAGCCAATGAGCAGTTCTTC. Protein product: CASSLDRANEQFF.

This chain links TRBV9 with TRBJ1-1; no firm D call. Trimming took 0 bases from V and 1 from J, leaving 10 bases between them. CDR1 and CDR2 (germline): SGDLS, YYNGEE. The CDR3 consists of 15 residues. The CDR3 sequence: CASSVGGGPNTEAFF. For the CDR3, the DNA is TGTGCCAGCAGCGTAGGCGGAGGCCCGAACACTGAAGCTTTCTTT.

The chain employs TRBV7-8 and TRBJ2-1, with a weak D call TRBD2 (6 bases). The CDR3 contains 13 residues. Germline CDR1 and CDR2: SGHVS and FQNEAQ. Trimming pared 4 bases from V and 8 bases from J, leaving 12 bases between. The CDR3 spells CASSWDSLDEQFF. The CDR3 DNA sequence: TGTGCCAGCAGCTGGGACTCCTTGGATGAGCAGTTCTTC.

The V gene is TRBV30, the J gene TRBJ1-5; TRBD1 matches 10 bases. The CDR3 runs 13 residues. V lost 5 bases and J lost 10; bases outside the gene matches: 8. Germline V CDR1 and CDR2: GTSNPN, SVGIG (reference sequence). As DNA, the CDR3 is TGTGCCTGGGAACCCGGGACAGGGGCTCCCCAGCATTTT. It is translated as CAWEPGTGAPQHF.

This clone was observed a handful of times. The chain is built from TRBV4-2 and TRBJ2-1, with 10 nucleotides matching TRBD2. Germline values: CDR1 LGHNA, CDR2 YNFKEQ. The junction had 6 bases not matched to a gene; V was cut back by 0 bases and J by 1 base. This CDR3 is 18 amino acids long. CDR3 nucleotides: TGTGCCAGCAGCCAAGAGCCTAGCGGGGGCCATTCCTACAATGAGCAGTTCTTC. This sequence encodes CASSQEPSGGHSYNEQFF.

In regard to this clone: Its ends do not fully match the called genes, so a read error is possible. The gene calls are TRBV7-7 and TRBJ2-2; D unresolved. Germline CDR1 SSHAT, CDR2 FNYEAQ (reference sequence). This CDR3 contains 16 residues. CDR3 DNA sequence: TGTGCTAGCAGCTTAAGTGCGCGAGCGAACACCGGGGAGCTGTTTTTT. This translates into CASSLSARANTGELFF. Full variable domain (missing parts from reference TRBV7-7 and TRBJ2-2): GAGVSQSPRYKVTKRGQDVTLRCDPISSHATLYWYQQALGQGPEFLTYFNYEAQPDKSGLPSDRFSAERPEGSISTLTIQRTEQRDSAMYRCASSLSARANTGELFFGEGSRLTVL.

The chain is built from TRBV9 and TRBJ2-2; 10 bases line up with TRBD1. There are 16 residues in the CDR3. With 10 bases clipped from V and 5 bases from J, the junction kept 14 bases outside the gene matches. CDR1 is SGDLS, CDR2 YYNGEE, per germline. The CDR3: CASQRGGTGVTGELFF. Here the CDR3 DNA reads TGTGCCTCCCAAAGGGGGGGGACAGGGGTAACCGGGGAGCTGTTTTTT.

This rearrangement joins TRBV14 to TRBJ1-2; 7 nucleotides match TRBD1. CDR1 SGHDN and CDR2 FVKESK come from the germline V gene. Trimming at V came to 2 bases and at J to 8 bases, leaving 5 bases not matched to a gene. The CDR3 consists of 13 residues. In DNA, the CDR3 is TGTGCCAGCAGCCAACAGGGGGTAGAGGGCTACACCTTC. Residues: CASSQQGVEGYTF. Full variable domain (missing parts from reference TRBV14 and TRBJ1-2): EAGVTQFPSHSVIEKGQTVTLRCDPISGHDNLYWYRRVMGKEIKFLLHFVKESKQDESGMPNNRFLAERTGGTYSTLKVQPAELEDSGVYFCASSQQGVEGYTFGSGTRLTVV.

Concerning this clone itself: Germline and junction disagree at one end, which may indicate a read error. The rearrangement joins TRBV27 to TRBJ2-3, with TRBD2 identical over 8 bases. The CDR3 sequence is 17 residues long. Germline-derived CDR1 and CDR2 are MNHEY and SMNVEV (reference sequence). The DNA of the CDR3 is TGTGTCAGCAGTTTATCGATAGTAGCGGGGTCCACAGATACGCAGTATTTT. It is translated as CVSSLSIVAGSTDTQYF.

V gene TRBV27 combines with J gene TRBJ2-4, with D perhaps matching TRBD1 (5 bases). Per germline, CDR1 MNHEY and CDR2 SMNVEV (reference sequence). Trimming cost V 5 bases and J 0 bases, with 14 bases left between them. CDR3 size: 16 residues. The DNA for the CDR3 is TGTGCCAGCAGTCAAGGGGTTAACCTAGCCAAAAACATTCAGTACTTC. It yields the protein CASSQGVNLAKNIQYF.

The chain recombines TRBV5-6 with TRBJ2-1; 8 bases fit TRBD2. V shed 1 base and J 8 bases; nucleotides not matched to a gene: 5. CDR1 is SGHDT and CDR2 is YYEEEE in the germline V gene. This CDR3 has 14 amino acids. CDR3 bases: TGTGCCAGCAGCTTGCGGGAGGGCCGCCATGAGCAGTTCTTC. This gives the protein CASSLREGRHEQFF. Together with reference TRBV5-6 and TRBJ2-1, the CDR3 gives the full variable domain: DAGVTQSPTHLIKTRGQQVTLRCSPKSGHDTVSWYQQALGQGPQFIFQYYEEEERQRGNFPDRFSGHQFPNYSSELNVNALLLGDSALYLCASSLREGRHEQFFGPGTRLTVL.

CDR3 in DNA: TGTGCCAGCAGTGTGGGGCCCGGCAATCAGCCCCAGCATTTT. Its protein product is CASSVGPGNQPQHF. This rearrangement joins TRBV2 to TRBJ1-5, with D tentatively TRBD1 (5 bases). From germline, CDR1 is SNHLY and CDR2 FYNNEI. The ends were cut back, 4 bases at V and 2 bases at J, with 9 bases in the middle. The CDR3 totals 14 residues.

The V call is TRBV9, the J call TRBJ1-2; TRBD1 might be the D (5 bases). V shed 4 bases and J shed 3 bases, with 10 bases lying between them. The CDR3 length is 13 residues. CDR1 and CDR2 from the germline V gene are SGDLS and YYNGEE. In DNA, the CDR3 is TGTGCCAGCAGCATTCGGGGGGACTATGGCTACACCTTC. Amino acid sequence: CASSIRGDYGYTF.

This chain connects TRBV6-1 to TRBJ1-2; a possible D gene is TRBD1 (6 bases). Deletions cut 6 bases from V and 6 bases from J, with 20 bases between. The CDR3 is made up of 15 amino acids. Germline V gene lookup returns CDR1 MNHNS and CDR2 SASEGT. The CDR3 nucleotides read TGTGCCAGCAGGGACCCCTCCAGGGGAAGCGATGGCTACACCTTC. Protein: CASRDPSRGSDGYTF.

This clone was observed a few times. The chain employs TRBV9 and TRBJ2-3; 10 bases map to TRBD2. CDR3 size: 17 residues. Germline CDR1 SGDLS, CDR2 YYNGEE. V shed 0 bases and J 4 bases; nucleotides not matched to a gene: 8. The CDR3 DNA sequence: TGTGCCAGCAGCGTAGGGGGAGCGGGAGGGCCGGCAGATACGCAGTATTTT. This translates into CASSVGGAGGPADTQYF.

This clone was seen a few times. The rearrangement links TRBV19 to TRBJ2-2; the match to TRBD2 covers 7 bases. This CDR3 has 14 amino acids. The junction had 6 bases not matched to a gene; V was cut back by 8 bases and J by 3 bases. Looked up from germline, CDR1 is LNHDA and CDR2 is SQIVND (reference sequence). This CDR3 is CASSGGTYTGELFF. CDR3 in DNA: TGTGCCAGTTCGGGGGGAACCTACACCGGGGAGCTGTTTTTT.

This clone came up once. As DNA, the CDR3 is TGTGCCTGGAGGTCTTTAGGGAGGTATGGCTACACCTTC. This sequence encodes CAWRSLGRYGYTF. V and J are TRBV30 and TRBJ1-2; no clear D gene. The length of the CDR3 is 13 residues. Germline values: CDR1 GTSNPN, CDR2 SVGIG (reference sequence). V gave up 3 bases and J gave up 5 bases, with 13 bases separating them.

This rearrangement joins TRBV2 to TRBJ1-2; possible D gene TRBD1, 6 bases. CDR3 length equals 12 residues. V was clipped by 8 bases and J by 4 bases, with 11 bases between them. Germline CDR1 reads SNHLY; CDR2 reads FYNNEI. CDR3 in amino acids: CASYRVSYGYTF. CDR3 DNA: TGTGCCAGCTACAGGGTCTCCTATGGCTACACCTTC.

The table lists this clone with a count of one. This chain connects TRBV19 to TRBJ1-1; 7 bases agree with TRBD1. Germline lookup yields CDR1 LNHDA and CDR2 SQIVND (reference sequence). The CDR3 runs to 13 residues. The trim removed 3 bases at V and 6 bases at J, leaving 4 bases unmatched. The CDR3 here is CASSIRQGAEAFF. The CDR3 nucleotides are TGTGCCAGTAGTATCCGACAGGGTGCTGAAGCTTTCTTT.